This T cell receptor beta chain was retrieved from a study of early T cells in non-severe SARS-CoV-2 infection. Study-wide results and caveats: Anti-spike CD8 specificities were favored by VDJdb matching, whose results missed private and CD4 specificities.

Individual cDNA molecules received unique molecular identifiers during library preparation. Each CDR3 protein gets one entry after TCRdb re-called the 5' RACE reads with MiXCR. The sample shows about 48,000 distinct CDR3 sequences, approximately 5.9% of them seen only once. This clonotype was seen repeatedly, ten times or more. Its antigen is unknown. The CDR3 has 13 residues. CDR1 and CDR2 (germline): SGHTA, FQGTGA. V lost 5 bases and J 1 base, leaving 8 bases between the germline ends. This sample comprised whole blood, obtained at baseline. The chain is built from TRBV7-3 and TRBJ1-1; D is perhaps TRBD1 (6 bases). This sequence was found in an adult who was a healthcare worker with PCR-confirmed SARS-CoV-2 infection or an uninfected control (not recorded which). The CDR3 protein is CASSLGQNTEAFF. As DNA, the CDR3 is TGTGCCAGCAGCCTGGGACAGAACACTGAAGCTTTCTTT.